This TCR beta chain was identified during a study of CD8 T cells in Susac syndrome. About 0.5 to 1 ug RNA was reverse transcribed with random hexamers. TCR beta CDR3 was amplified by immunoSEQ multiplex PCR. This amplification extended across 54 Vbeta and 13 Jbeta segments. TCRdb ran MiXCR on the immunoSEQ multiplex PCR reads and lists one entry per CDR3 protein. The sample holds some 120,000 distinct CDR3 sequences, more than 90% seen once. Germline trimming cut 5 bases from V and 1 base from J; bases unmatched to any gene: 3. CDR1 is KGHSH and CDR2 is LQKENI in the germline V gene. This CDR3 is built from 14 residues.

The chain joins TRBV18 to TRBJ1-1, with 8 bases identical to TRBD1. This clonotype originated in a human donor in good health. The specimen was CD4+ T cells from PBMCs. The CDR3 bases are TGTGCCAGCTCAGCACAGGGGGGGAACACTGAAGCTTTCTTT. Translated: CASSAQGGNTEAFF.